Listed below are T cell receptor beta chains from one sample, sequenced in a study of shared clonotypes between healthy human individuals. TCRdb's table, derived via immunoSEQ multiplex PCR, lists solely in-frame clones and lacks some. The table includes 2,500,000 or so clones, roughly 93% detected once. Sequenced: naive CD4+ T cells from PBMCs. Receptors originate from a young man in good health. Some clones in this sample may be carry-over from other donors' samples. Both conserved end residues are part of each CDR3. Fields, in order: clone size, J gene, D gene, V gene, CDR3 DNA, CDR3 protein. The D gene is left open where the match is weak. Size is stated for part of the rows, as once, few or many counts, or as a class when the clone is expanded.

NA,TRBJ1-1,NA,TRBV7-3,TGTGCCAGCAGCCTAAGGGGGAACACTGAAGCTTTCTTT,CASSLRGNTEAFF
NA,TRBJ2-7,NA,TRBV28,TGTGCCATCAAGACAGGTTTATACGAGCAGTACTTC,CAIKTGLYEQYF
NA,TRBJ1-2,NA,TRBV6-6,TGTGCCAGCAGTCCCCCCGACAGGACCCTAAACTATGGCTACACCTTC,CASSPPDRTLNYGYTF
few,TRBJ1-1,NA,TRBV28,TGTGCCAGCACCCCCCGTCGGGCAACTGAAGCTTTCTTT,CASTPRRATEAFF
NA,TRBJ2-7,NA,TRBV30,TGTGCCTGGAGGGGAGGGGGACAAGCTTACTACGAGCAGTACTTC,CAWRGGGQAYYEQYF
NA,TRBJ2-7,NA,TRBV4-2,TGTGCCAGCAGCCAACAAGGGGCCGCTCTCTACAACGAGCAGTACTTC,CASSQQGAALYNEQYF
NA,TRBJ1-3,NA,TRBV10-3,TGTGCCATCAGTCCGGGCGGCTCTGGAAACACCATATATTTT,CAISPGGSGNTIYF
NA,TRBJ2-5,TRBD1,TRBV28,TGTGCCAGCAAAAGGATACTACAGGGGGAAGAGACCCAGTACTTC,CASKRILQGEETQYF
NA,TRBJ2-5,NA,TRBV10-3,TGTGCCATCAGTGAGCGAACCGGGACTGGGGTGGAGACCCAGTACTTC,CAISERTGTGVETQYF
once,TRBJ2-7,NA,TRBV5-4,TGTGCCAGCAGCCGCCCTGGGGCAGTTTCCTACGAGCAGTACTTC,CASSRPGAVSYEQYF
NA,TRBJ1-1,NA,TRBV28,TGTGCCAGCAGCCAGGGGTTTGAAGCTTTCTTT,CASSQGFEAFF
NA,TRBJ2-2,NA,TRBV9,TGTGCCAGCAGCGTCGAGCTGGCGAACACCGGGGAGCTGTTTTTT,CASSVELANTGELFF